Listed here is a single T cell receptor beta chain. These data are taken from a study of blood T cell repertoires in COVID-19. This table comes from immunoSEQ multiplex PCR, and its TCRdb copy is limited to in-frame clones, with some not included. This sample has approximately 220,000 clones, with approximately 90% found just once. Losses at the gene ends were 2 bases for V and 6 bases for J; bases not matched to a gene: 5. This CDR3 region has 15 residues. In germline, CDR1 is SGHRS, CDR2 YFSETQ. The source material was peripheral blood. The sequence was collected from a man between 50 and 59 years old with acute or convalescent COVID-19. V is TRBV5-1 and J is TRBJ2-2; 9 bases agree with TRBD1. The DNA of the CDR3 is TGCGCCAGCAGCTTCACAGGGGGCTGGGCCGGGGAGCTGTTTTTT. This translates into CASSFTGGWAGELFF. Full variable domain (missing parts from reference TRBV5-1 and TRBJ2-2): KAGVTQTPRYLIKTRGQQVTLSCSPISGHRSVSWYQQTPGQGLQFLFEYFSETQRNKGNFPGRFSGRQFSNSRSEMNVSTLELGDSALYLCASSFTGGWAGELFFGEGSRLTVL.